This TCR beta chain was recovered during a study of cytomegalovirus exposure and HLA in healthy donors. The PCR employed 60 Vbeta primers together with 13 Jbeta primers. The table came from immunoSEQ multiplex PCR; TCRdb's copy has only in-frame clones and leaves some out. Of approximately 100,000 clones listed, about four fifths were seen once; the top ten hold 1.5% to 2%. The receptor comes from a woman aged 40 to 50 in good health and CMV-seronegative. The sequencing sample was made of PBMCs.

The CDR3 bases are TGTGCCTTGGACAGTGGCACAGATACGCAGTATTTT. Its protein product is CALDSGTDTQYF. This chain connects TRBV30 to TRBJ2-3; D possibly corresponds to TRBD1 (6 bases). CDR3 length: 12 amino acids. Germline V gene sequence: CDR1 GTSNPN, CDR2 SVGIG (reference sequence). V lost 7 bases and J 1 base, leaving 9 bases between the germline ends.